This TCR beta chain was sequenced for a study of T cell clonotyping in hematopoietic cell transplantation. CDR3 size: 15 residues. Germline CDR1 SGHVS, CDR2 FQNEAQ. V was pared by 5 bases and J by 7 bases, with 9 bases of the junction left unmatched. Libraries were prepared by immunoSEQ multiplex PCR; TCRdb keeps only in-frame clonotypes and omits some of them. The sample yields roughly 29,000 clones, around nine tenths seen once. For this clone: No antigen is known for it.

Study-wide results and limits: No sorting was done, leaving CD4 and CD8 contributions mixed. Recipient TCR diversity dropped after transplant; expanded clonotypes rose from day 30 to 180. Few recipient clonotypes overlapped donors; over 95% were de novo at given depth. Higher Inverse Simpson Index values in graft donor and pretransplant recipient predicted broader posttransplant TCR diversity.

This clonotype was sampled from a female patient aged 45 to 65 who had an allogeneic stem cell transplant from a related donor, so the T cells may come from the graft donor. Some clones in this sample may be carry-over from other donors' samples. The V call is TRBV7-8, the J call TRBJ2-7; the match to TRBD1 covers 12 bases. The input for sequencing was PBMCs, taken 100 days after allogeneic stem cell transplant. The CDR3 spells CASSPRGTGGKEQYF. The CDR3 DNA reads as TGTGCCAGCAGCCCCCGGGGGACAGGGGGCAAGGAGCAGTACTTC.